One sample yielded the 18 T cell receptor beta chains listed below, sequenced in a study of blood T cells in healthy people across ages. A J-beta primer mix and a sample-barcoded 5' primer were used in a second PCR of about 6 to 12 cycles. Via MiXCR, TCRdb re-called the 5' RACE reads, giving one row per CDR3 protein. This sample has around 1.5 million distinct CDR3 sequences, with roughly 32% found just once. The sequenced sample consisted of blood. These receptors were collected from a woman in her 30s in good health.

This clonotype was seen more than once but under ten times. The V and J genes are TRBV20-1 and TRBJ2-7; the D gene is possibly TRBD2 (5 bases). The V and J ends lost 6 bases and 3 bases respectively, with 12 bases between them. Germline CDR1 and CDR2: DFQATT and SNEGSKA (reference sequence). CDR3 length: 12 residues. This CDR3 is CSASGYFYEQYF. The CDR3 nucleotides are TGCAGTGCGAGCGGATATTTCTACGAGCAGTACTTC.

This clonotype was seen a handful of times. This chain links TRBV27 with TRBJ2-3; no reliable D call. The V end was cut by 6 bases, the J end by 3 bases, with 13 bases between. Germline CDR1 is MNHEY and CDR2 is SMNVEV (reference sequence). The CDR3 extends over 14 amino acids. The CDR3 loop reads CASRPSFGTDTQYF. CDR3 in DNA: TGTGCCAGCAGACCTTCTTTTGGAACAGATACGCAGTATTTT.

This chain uses TRBV5-1 with TRBJ2-5, with TRBD2 matching over 12 bases. The CDR3 loop spans 16 amino acids. V lost 0 bases, J lost 7 bases, and 7 bases stayed unmatched. CDR1 and CDR2 from the germline V gene are SGHRS and YFSETQ. The CDR3 loop reads CASSLVSSGGAVTQYF. The DNA for the CDR3 is TGCGCCAGCAGCTTGGTTTCTAGCGGGGGGGCCGTGACCCAGTACTTC.

The rearrangement joins TRBV5-6 to TRBJ2-5; D possibly corresponds to TRBD1 (5 bases). In germline, CDR1 is SGHDT, CDR2 YYEEEE. The CDR3 consists of 14 residues. Deletions cut 4 bases from V and 1 base from J, with 11 bases between. The CDR3 DNA follows: TGTGCCAGCAGCCAGACAGTCCTCCAAGAGACCCAGTACTTC. This codes for CASSQTVLQETQYF.

In this sample, this clonotype turned up a few times. The chain recombines TRBV20-1 with TRBJ2-3, with 9 bases matching TRBD2. This CDR3 contains 16 residues. V was clipped by 0 bases and J by 3 bases; unmatched bases: 7. Germline V gene data show CDR1 as DFQATT and CDR2 as SNEGSKA (reference sequence). In DNA form, the CDR3 reads TGCAGTGCTAGAGAACTGCGGGGGGGCAGGACAGATACGCAGTATTTT. The encoded protein is CSARELRGGRTDTQYF.

The V call is TRBV20-1, the J call TRBJ2-5, with 7 bases aligning to TRBD1. Germline values: CDR1 DFQATT, CDR2 SNEGSKA (reference sequence). J gave up 4 bases and V 3 bases, and 5 bases lay outside the gene matches. This CDR3 has 13 amino acids. Here the CDR3 DNA reads TGCAGTGCTAGGGTCAGGGGGTTAGAGACCCAGTACTTC. It is translated as CSARVRGLETQYF.

This clonotype was seen a few times. The chain uses TRBV20-1 and TRBJ1-2, with D unclear. CDR3 length: 13 amino acids. V was clipped by 5 bases and J by 7 bases, with 17 bases between them. The germline V gene encodes CDR1 DFQATT and CDR2 SNEGSKA (reference sequence). The CDR3 region has the DNA TGCAGTGCTGGATTTGGGGAGGGTGGTGGCTACACCTTC. It encodes CSAGFGEGGGYTF.

This clonotype was detected only a few times. The chain carries TRBV9 and TRBJ1-6; 7 bases are a match to TRBD1. Trimming took 2 bases from V and 7 from J; bases not matched to a gene: 6. CDR1 is SGDLS, CDR2 YYNGEE, per germline. The CDR3 runs to 15 residues. The chain's CDR3 is CASSVEGATNSPLHF. The DNA of the CDR3 is TGTGCCAGCAGCGTTGAGGGGGCGACCAATTCACCCCTCCACTTT.

The genes are TRBV5-1 and TRBJ2-1; TRBD2 is a possible D gene (6 bases). V was pared by 3 bases and J by 8 bases, with 12 bases between. The V gene's germline CDR1 is SGHRS and CDR2 YFSETQ. The CDR3 extends over 13 amino acids. The CDR3: CASSWNGGDEQFF. As DNA, the CDR3 is TGCGCCAGCAGCTGGAACGGCGGGGATGAGCAGTTCTTC.

The table lists this clonotype with a few counts. This sequence joins TRBV15 and TRBJ2-1; a possible D gene is TRBD2 (6 bases). V lost 0 bases and J 8 bases, leaving 11 bases between the germline ends. Germline V lookup: CDR1 LNHNV, CDR2 YYDKDF (reference sequence). The CDR3 covers 14 residues. CDR3 amino acids: CATSRDGGSDEQFF. For the CDR3, the DNA is TGTGCCACCAGCAGAGATGGGGGGTCCGATGAGCAGTTCTTC.

Only one count was recorded for this clonotype. The genes are TRBV20-1 and TRBJ2-7, with D possibly being TRBD1 (5 bases). The CDR3 has 14 residues. The germline V gene encodes CDR1 DFQATT and CDR2 SNEGSKA (reference sequence). V lost 0 bases, J lost 6 bases, and 15 bases lay in between. The DNA for the CDR3 is TGCAGTGCTAGAGATCTTGTAGGGGTCGGCGAGCAGTACTTC. Protein: CSARDLVGVGEQYF.

The chain links TRBV6-8 to TRBJ2-3; D possibly uses TRBD1 or TRBD2 (6 bases each). Trimming removed 10 bases at V and 0 bases at J, with 23 bases between. This CDR3 has 17 amino acids. Germline V gene data show CDR1 as MNHGY and CDR2 as SAAAGT. The CDR3 nucleotides are TGTGCCATTCTAGGGGGGCGGGCGAGCAGGAGCACAGATACGCAGTATTTT. It encodes CAILGGRASRSTDTQYF.

V is TRBV6-1 and J is TRBJ2-7, with unresolved D. This CDR3 region has 15 residues. Trimming removed 3 bases from V and 0 bases from J, with 12 bases in between. Germline V lookup: CDR1 MNHNS, CDR2 SASEGT. The CDR3 loop is CASSDGPRHSYEQYF. The CDR3 DNA sequence: TGTGCCAGCAGTGATGGCCCCAGGCACTCCTACGAGCAGTACTTC.

The genes are TRBV28 and TRBJ2-5; possible D gene TRBD1, 6 bases. With 6 bases removed from V and 3 bases from J, the gap between germline ends came to 20 bases. The CDR3 is 16 amino acids. Germline CDR1 and CDR2: MDHEN and SYDVKM. The CDR3 reads CASSFSLGRGEETQYF. As DNA, the CDR3 is TGTGCCAGCAGCTTTTCTCTTGGCAGGGGTGAAGAGACCCAGTACTTC.

This clonotype came up once. The chain carries TRBV27 and TRBJ1-6; no definite D call. The CDR3 sequence is 17 residues long. Germline-derived CDR1 and CDR2 are MNHEY and SMNVEV (reference sequence). Trimming took 4 bases from V and 3 from J, leaving 16 bases between them. The CDR3 coding sequence is TGTGCCAGCAGTTCCGACGGTCGGAGGAACTATAATTCACCCCTCCACTTT. Protein product: CASSSDGRRNYNSPLHF.

The J gene is TRBJ2-4, the V gene TRBV6-6, with 10 bases aligning to TRBD1. Germline V lookup: CDR1 MNHNY, CDR2 SVGAGI (reference sequence). The CDR3 contains 15 residues. V shed 4 bases and J 15 bases; nucleotides not matched to a gene: 15. The CDR3 DNA is TGTGCCAGCAGTTCCCCCGGGACAGGGGCCGTCGGGCGGTACTTC. Translation gives CASSSPGTGAVGRYF.

This clonotype was counted between two and nine times. This chain joins TRBV5-1 and TRBJ2-5; the match to TRBD1 covers 8 bases. This CDR3 has 17 amino acids. V was clipped by 1 base and J by 3 bases; unmatched bases: 11. The germline gives CDR1 SGHRS, CDR2 YFSETQ. The CDR3 region is CASSLRNSGGVKETQYF. In DNA form, the CDR3 reads TGCGCCAGCAGCTTGAGGAATTCAGGGGGCGTCAAAGAGACCCAGTACTTC.

J is TRBJ2-7 and V is TRBV2; 9 nucleotides agree with TRBD1. The germline gives CDR1 SNHLY, CDR2 FYNNEI. CDR3 length: 13 residues. V shed 9 bases and J 3 bases; nucleotides not matched to a gene: 6. CDR3 amino acids: CASRQDRGYEQYF. The CDR3 DNA reads as TGTGCCAGTCGACAGGACAGGGGCTACGAGCAGTACTTC.